One sample yielded the 13 T cell receptor beta chains listed below, sequenced in a study of shared clonotypes between healthy human individuals. TCRdb's table, derived via immunoSEQ multiplex PCR, lists solely in-frame clones and lacks some. This table has about 1,800,000 clones, about 94% appearing once. Only CD45RO-negative cells positively selected for CCR7 counted as naive CD8 cells, so terminally differentiated effector memory CD45RA+ cells were excluded. Sequenced: naive CD8+ T cells sorted from blood. All receptors derive from a man aged 18 to 30 in good health.

The chain has TRBV6-5 and TRBJ1-1, with a weak D call TRBD1 (5 bases). The CDR3 consists of 14 residues. V lost 0 bases and J 10 bases, leaving 15 bases between the germline ends. Germline V gene data show CDR1 as MNHEY and CDR2 as SVGAGI. The CDR3 DNA reads as TGTGCCAGCAGTTACTCTGAGGGGCCGGGGACAGCTTTCTTT. Residues: CASSYSEGPGTAFF.

As for this clone: The sample holds other DNA sequences that translate to the same CDR3. The chain has TRBV4-1 and TRBJ2-7; 7 bases map to TRBD1. The CDR3 has 15 amino acids. Germline loops: CDR1 MGHRA, CDR2 YSYEKL. Losses at the gene ends were 1 base for V and 3 bases for J; bases not matched to a gene: 6. The CDR3 DNA reads as TGCGCCAGCAGCCAAGTTGGGACAGCTAGCTACGAGCAGTACTTC. This gives the protein CASSQVGTASYEQYF.

This chain links TRBV29-1 with TRBJ2-6; D is unresolved. This CDR3 contains 13 residues. Deletions cut 3 bases from V and 2 bases from J, with 5 bases between. Germline V CDR1 and CDR2: SQVTM, ANQGSEA. The CDR3 sequence is CSVDQTGANVLTF. CDR3 bases: TGCAGCGTTGACCAAACTGGGGCCAACGTCCTGACTTTC. Complete variable domain (other parts from reference TRBV29-1 and TRBJ2-6): SAVISQKPSRDICQRGTSLTIQCQVDSQVTMMFWYRQQPGQSLTLIATANQGSEATYESGFVIDKFPISRPNLTFSTLTVSNMSPEDSSIYLCSVDQTGANVLTFGAGSRLTVL.

The chain joins TRBV6-5 to TRBJ2-2; D is possibly TRBD1 (6 bases). This CDR3 spans 14 amino acids. Trimming cost V 2 bases and J 7 bases, with 11 bases left between them. Per the germline V gene, CDR1 is MNHEY and CDR2 is SVGAGI. The CDR3 spells CASSYGTLGGELFF. In DNA form, the CDR3 reads TGTGCCAGCAGTTACGGGACACTGGGCGGGGAGCTGTTTTTT.

V gene TRBV7-9 combines with J gene TRBJ1-1, with D perhaps matching TRBD1 (6 bases). The CDR3 runs 14 residues. Trimming left V 5 bases short and J 4 bases short, with 14 bases between. CDR1 SEHNR and CDR2 FQNEAQ come from the germline V gene (reference sequence). CDR3 nucleotides: TGTGCCAGCAGCCCCAGACAGGTAGGCACTGAAGCTTTCTTT. It translates to CASSPRQVGTEAFF.

This sequence joins TRBV5-8 and TRBJ1-1, with D hard to call. Per germline, CDR1 SGHTS and CDR2 YDEGEE. The V and J ends lost 4 bases and 0 bases respectively, with 10 bases between them. The CDR3 has 14 amino acids. CDR3 sequence (DNA): TGTGCCAGCAGCATTTCTGGGGTGAACACTGAAGCTTTCTTT. This encodes CASSISGVNTEAFF.

As regards this clone: In the same sample, other DNA sequences code for this CDR3. The chain combines TRBV6-1 with TRBJ2-7; weak D call: TRBD1 (6 bases). Per the germline V gene, CDR1 is MNHNS and CDR2 is SASEGT. V was shortened by 3 bases and J by 3 bases, with 12 bases between the two germline ends. The CDR3 has 14 amino acids. The CDR3 sequence: CASSDRDRSYEQYF. DNA for the CDR3: TGTGCCAGCAGTGACCGAGACAGGAGCTACGAGCAGTACTTC.

Turning to this clone: Other DNA sequences in this specimen translate into the identical CDR3. The chain employs TRBV19 and TRBJ1-5; TRBD1 is a possible D gene (5 bases). This CDR3 contains 14 residues. Deletions cut 3 bases from V and 5 bases from J, with 11 bases between. Germline loops: CDR1 LNHDA, CDR2 SQIVND (reference sequence). The CDR3 reads CASSIGGGDQPQHF. For the CDR3, the DNA is TGTGCCAGTAGTATTGGGGGTGGGGATCAGCCCCAGCATTTT.

The chain is built from TRBV18 and TRBJ2-7; 7 positions match TRBD1. In germline, CDR1 is KGHSH, CDR2 LQKENI. This CDR3 comprises 14 residues. V lost 2 bases and J lost 7; bases outside the gene matches: 8. CDR3 coding DNA: TGTGCCAGCTCACCAGGGACAGCCTCGGGAGAGCAGTACTTC. Its protein is CASSPGTASGEQYF.

This clone has a single count. Germline is not matched at one junction end, which may reflect a read error. The genes are TRBV4-1 and TRBJ1-1, with 8 bases that match TRBD1. The CDR3 length is 13 residues. The germline CDR1 and CDR2 sequences are MGHRA and YSYEKL. This chain's CDR3 is CASSQETVGQGEF. The DNA of the CDR3 is TGCGCCAGCAGCCAAGAAACGGTCGGACAGGGTGAGTTT.

Here the CDR3 DNA reads TGTGCCAGCAGTGATGGCAGGTCGGATTCACCCCTCCACTTT. It is translated as CASSDGRSDSPLHF. V gene TRBV2 combines with J gene TRBJ1-6; D is unclear. The CDR3 is 14 residues long. Germline V CDR1 and CDR2: SNHLY, FYNNEI. Trimming removed 3 bases at V and 8 bases at J, with 11 bases between.

This rearrangement joins TRBV2 to TRBJ2-7; D call uncertain. This CDR3 has 14 residues. Per the germline V gene, CDR1 is SNHLY and CDR2 is FYNNEI. V lost 2 bases and J lost 2, with 10 bases in between. The CDR3 DNA reads TGTGCCAGCAGTGAAATGAGTACGGCCTACGAGCAGTACTTC. It encodes CASSEMSTAYEQYF.

J is TRBJ2-2 and V is TRBV27, with 7 bases identical to TRBD1. This CDR3 contains 15 residues. Germline CDR1 is MNHEY and CDR2 is SMNVEV (reference sequence). Germline trimming cut 6 bases from V and 2 bases from J; bases unmatched to any gene: 6. The CDR3 coding sequence is TGTGCCAGCAGCAAGACAGGGCCCAACACCGGGGAGCTGTTTTTT. Protein sequence: CASSKTGPNTGELFF.